This T cell receptor beta chain was identified during a study of T cell repertoires in cytomegalovirus infection. Across the study: Public signatures in TCR beta pointed to CMV infection and matching HLA type. The study, taken as a whole, reports: Carriage of CMV together with the relevant HLA was identifiable through cumulative public TCR beta family frequency. CMV-specific TCR beta clonotypes restricted by HLA-C were the ones dominating the ex vivo response.

Details on this clonotype: Its antigen is unknown.

CDR3 length: 15 amino acids. The junction had 10 bases not matched to a gene; V was cut back by 6 bases and J by 5 bases. Per germline, CDR1 SEHNR and CDR2 FQNEAQ (reference sequence). TCRdb ran MiXCR on the reads and lists one entry per CDR3 protein. Of some 680,000 distinct CDR3 sequences listed, less than 40% are singletons. This sequence joins TRBV7-9 and TRBJ2-7; 10 bases are shared with TRBD1. Sequencing input: PBMCs. This receptor was identified in a human donor in good health (CMV status not recorded). Some clones in this sample may be carry-over from other donors' samples. CDR3 region: CASSQPGQGSNEQYF. CDR3 nucleotides: TGTGCCAGCAGTCAACCGGGACAGGGGTCGAACGAGCAGTACTTC.